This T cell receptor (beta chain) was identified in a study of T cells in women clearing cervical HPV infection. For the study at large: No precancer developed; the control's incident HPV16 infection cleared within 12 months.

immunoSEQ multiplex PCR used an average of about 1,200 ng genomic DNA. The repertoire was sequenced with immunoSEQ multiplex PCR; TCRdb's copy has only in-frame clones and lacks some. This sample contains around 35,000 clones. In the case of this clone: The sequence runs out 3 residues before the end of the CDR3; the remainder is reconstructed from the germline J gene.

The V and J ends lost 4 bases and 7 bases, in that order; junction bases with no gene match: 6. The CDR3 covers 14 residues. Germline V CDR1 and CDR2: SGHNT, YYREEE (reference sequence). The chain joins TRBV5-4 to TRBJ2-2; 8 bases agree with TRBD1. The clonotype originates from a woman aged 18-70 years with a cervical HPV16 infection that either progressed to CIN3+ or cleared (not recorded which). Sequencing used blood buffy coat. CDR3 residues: CASSNDRGGGELFF. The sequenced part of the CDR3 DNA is TGTGCCAGCAGCAACGACAGGGGTGGCGGGGAG. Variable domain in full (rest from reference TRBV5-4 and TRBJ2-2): ETGVTQSPTHLIKTRGQQVTLRCSSQSGHNTVSWYQQALGQGPQFIFQYYREEENGRGNFPPRFSGLQFPNYSSELNVNALELDDSALYLCASSNDRGGGELFFGEGSRLTVL.